This section outlines one TCR beta chain sequence together with its context. What it binds is not known. Germline trimming cut 5 bases from V and 1 base from J; bases unmatched to any gene: 7. CDR3 length equals 15 residues. Per germline, CDR1 MDHEN and CDR2 SYDVKM. Measured with immunoSEQ multiplex PCR; TCRdb has only the in-frame clones, and not every one. The sample has 180,000 or so clones; 80% to 90% are singletons. The data belong to a study of T cell responses to AZD1222 COVID-19 vaccine. Study-wide results and limits: Of spike-specific TCRs, nearly half reportedly target regions left unmutated in variants.

Sequences were derived from peripheral blood, sampled 28 days after the second dose of the MenACWY control vaccine. The chain recombines TRBV28 with TRBJ2-7, with TRBD1 identical over 8 bases. The sequence came from an adult who received the MenACWY meningococcal vaccine as a control. CDR3 sequence: CASSAPGQASYEQYF. Written as DNA, the CDR3 is TGTGCCAGCAGTGCTCCGGGACAGGCGTCCTACGAGCAGTACTTC.